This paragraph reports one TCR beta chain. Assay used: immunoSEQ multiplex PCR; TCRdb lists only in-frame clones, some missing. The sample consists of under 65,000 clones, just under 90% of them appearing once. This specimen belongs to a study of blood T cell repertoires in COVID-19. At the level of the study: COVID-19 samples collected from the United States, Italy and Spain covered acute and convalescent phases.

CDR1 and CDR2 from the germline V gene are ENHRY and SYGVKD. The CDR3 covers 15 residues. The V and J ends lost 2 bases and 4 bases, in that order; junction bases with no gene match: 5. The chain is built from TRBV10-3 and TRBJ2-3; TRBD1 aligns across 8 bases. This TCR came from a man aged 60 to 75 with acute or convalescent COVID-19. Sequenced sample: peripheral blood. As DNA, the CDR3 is TGTGCCATCAGTGAGGACAGGGGTATGTCAGATACGCAGTATTTT. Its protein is CAISEDRGMSDTQYF.